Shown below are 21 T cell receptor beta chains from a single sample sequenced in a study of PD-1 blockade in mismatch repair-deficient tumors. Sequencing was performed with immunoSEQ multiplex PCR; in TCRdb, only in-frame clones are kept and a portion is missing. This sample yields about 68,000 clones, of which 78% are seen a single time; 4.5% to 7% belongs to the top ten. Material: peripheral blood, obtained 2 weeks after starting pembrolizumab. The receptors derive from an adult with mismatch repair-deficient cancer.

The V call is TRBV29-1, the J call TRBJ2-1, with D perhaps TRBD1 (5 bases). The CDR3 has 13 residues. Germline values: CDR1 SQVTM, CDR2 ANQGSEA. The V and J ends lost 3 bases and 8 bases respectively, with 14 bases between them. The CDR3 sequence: CSVDIQGRDEQFF. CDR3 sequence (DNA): TGCAGCGTTGACATCCAGGGAAGAGATGAGCAGTTCTTC.

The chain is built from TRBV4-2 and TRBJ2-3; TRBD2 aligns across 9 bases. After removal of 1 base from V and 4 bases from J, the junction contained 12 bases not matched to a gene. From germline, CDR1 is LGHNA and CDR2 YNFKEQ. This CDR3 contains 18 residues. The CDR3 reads CASSQGSRGGRAPDTQYF. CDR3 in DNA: TGTGCCAGCAGCCAAGGAAGCCGTGGCGGGAGGGCCCCAGATACGCAGTATTTT.

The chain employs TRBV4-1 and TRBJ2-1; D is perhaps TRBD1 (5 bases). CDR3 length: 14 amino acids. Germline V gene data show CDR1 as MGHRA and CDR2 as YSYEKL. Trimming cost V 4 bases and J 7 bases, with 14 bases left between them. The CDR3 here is CASSPPGRDNEQFF. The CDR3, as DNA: TGCGCCAGCAGCCCCCCGGGCAGGGATAATGAGCAGTTCTTC.

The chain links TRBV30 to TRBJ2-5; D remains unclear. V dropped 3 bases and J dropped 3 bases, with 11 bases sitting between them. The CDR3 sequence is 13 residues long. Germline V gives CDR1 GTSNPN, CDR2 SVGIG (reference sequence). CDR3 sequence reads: CAWSMGGKETQYF. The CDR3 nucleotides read TGTGCCTGGAGCATGGGCGGAAAAGAGACCCAGTACTTC.

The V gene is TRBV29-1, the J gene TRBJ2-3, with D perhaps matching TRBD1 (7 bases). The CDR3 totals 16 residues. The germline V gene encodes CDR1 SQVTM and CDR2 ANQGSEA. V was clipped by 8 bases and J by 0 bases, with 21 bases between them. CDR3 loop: CSTTPRGASSTDTQYF. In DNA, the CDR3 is TGCAGCACCACCCCCAGGGGGGCCTCTAGCACAGATACGCAGTATTTT.

CDR3 residues: CSVAMGAGEAFF. As DNA, the CDR3 is TGCAGCGTTGCGATGGGGGCTGGTGAGGCTTTCTTT. The chain has TRBV29-1 and TRBJ1-1, with a tentative D call TRBD1 (6 bases). The germline CDR1 and CDR2 sequences are SQVTM and ANQGSEA. The V gene lost 4 bases and the J gene lost 11 bases, with 17 bases spanning the gap. This CDR3 contains 12 residues.

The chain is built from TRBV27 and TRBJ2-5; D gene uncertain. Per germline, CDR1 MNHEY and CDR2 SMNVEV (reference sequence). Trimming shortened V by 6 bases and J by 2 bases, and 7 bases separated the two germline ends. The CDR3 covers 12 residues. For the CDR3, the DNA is TGTGCCAGCAGAAACAGACAAGAGACCCAGTACTTC. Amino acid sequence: CASRNRQETQYF.

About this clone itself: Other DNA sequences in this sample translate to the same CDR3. Here the CDR3 reads CASSLGQGPNEKLFF. The CDR3 coding sequence is TGTGCCAGCAGCTTAGGGCAGGGACCTAATGAAAAACTGTTTTTT. The chain joins TRBV7-9 to TRBJ1-4; weak D call: TRBD1 (5 bases). CDR3 length equals 15 residues. V was pared by 1 base and J by 3 bases, with 9 bases between. CDR1 and CDR2 (germline): SEHNR, FQNEAQ (reference sequence).

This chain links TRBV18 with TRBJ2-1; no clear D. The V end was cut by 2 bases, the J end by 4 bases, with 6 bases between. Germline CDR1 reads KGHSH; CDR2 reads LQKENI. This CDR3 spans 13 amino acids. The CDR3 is CASSPNVYNEQFF. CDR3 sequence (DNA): TGTGCCAGCTCACCAAACGTTTACAATGAGCAGTTCTTC. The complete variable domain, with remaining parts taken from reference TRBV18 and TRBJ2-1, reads NAGVMQNPRHLVRRRGQEARLRCSPMKGHSHVYWYRQLPEEGLKFMVYLQKENIIDESGMPKERFSAEFPKEGPSILRIQQVVRGDSAAYFCASSPNVYNEQFFGPGTRLTVL.

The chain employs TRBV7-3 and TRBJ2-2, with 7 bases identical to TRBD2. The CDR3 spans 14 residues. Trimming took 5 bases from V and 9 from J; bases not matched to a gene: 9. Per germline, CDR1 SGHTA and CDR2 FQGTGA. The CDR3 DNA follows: TGTGCCAGCAGCCCCACGGGGGAGGGCCGGGAGCTGTTTTTT. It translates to CASSPTGEGRELFF. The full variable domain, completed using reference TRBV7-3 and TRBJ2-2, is GAGVSQTPSNKVTEKGKYVELRCDPISGHTALYWYRQSLGQGPEFLIYFQGTGAADDSGLPNDRFFAVRPEGSVSTLKIQRTERGDSAVYLCASSPTGEGRELFFGEGSRLTVL.

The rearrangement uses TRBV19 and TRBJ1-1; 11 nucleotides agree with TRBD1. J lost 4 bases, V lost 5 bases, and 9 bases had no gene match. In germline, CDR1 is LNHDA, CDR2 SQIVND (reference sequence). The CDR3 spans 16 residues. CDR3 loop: CASSLTGTGGSTEAFF. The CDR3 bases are TGTGCCAGTAGTCTGACCGGGACAGGGGGTAGCACTGAAGCTTTCTTT.

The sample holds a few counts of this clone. CDR3 DNA sequence: TGTGCCAGCAGCCAAGCGGGCTTATTGGACGAGCAGTTCTTC. It is translated as CASSQAGLLDEQFF. The J gene is TRBJ2-1, the V gene TRBV4-2, with D unclear. The CDR3 loop spans 14 amino acids. Trimming took 1 base from V and 10 from J, leaving 14 bases between them. Germline V gene data show CDR1 as LGHNA and CDR2 as YNFKEQ.

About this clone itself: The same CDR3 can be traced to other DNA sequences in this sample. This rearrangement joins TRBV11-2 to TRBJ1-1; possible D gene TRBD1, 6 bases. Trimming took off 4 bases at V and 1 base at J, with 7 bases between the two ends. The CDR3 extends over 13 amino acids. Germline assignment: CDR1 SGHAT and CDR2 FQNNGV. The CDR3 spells CASSSDRNTEAFF. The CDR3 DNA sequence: TGTGCCAGCAGCTCGGACAGGAACACTGAAGCTTTCTTT.

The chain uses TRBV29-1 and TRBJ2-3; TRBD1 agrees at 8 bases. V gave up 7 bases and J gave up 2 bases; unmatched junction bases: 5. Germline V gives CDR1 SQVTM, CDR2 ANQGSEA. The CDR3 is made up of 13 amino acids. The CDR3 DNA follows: TGCAGCGGTTGGACAGGGTCCACAGATACGCAGTATTTT. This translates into CSGWTGSTDTQYF.

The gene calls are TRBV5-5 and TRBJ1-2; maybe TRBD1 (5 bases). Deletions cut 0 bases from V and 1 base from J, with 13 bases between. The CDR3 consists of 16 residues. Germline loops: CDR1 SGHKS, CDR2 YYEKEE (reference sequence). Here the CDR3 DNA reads TGTGCCAGCAGCTTGGGTGTCCGGGGGGTTAACTATGGCTACACCTTC. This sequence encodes CASSLGVRGVNYGYTF.

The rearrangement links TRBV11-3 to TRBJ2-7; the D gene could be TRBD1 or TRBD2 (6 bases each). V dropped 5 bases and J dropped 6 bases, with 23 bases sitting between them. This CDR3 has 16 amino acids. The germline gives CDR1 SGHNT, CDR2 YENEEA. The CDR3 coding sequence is TGTGCCAGCAGCCTACCAGGAGGGGGAGAGGTAGGCGAGCAGTACTTC. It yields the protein CASSLPGGGEVGEQYF.

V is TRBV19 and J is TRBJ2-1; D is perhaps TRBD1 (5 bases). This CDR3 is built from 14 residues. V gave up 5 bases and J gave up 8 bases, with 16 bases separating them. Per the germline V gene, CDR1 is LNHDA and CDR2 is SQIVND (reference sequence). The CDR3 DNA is TGTGCCAGTAGTGCCTCGATGGGGCACCATGAGCAGTTCTTC. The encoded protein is CASSASMGHHEQFF.

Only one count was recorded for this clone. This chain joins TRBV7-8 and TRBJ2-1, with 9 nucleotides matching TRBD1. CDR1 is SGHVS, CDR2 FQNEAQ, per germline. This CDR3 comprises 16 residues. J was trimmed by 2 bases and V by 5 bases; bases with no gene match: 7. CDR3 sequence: CASSRTGGRAYNEQFF. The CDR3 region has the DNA TGTGCCAGCAGCAGAACAGGGGGCCGGGCCTACAATGAGCAGTTCTTC.

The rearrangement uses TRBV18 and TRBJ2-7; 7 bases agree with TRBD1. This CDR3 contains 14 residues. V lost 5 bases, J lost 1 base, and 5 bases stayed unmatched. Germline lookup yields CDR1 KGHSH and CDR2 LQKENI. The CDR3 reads CASSTSTGSYEQYF. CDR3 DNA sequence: TGTGCCAGCTCAACCTCGACAGGGTCCTACGAGCAGTACTTC.

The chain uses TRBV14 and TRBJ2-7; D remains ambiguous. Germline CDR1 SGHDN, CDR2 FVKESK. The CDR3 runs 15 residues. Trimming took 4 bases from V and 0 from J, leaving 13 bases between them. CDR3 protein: CASSLSYGPSYEQYF. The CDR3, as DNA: TGTGCCAGCAGCCTTTCCTATGGACCCTCCTACGAGCAGTACTTC.

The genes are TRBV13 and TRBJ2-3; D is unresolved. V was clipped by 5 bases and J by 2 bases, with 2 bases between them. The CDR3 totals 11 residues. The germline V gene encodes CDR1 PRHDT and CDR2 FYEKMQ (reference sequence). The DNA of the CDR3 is TGTGCCAGCAGCGCCACAGATACGCAGTATTTT. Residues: CASSATDTQYF.